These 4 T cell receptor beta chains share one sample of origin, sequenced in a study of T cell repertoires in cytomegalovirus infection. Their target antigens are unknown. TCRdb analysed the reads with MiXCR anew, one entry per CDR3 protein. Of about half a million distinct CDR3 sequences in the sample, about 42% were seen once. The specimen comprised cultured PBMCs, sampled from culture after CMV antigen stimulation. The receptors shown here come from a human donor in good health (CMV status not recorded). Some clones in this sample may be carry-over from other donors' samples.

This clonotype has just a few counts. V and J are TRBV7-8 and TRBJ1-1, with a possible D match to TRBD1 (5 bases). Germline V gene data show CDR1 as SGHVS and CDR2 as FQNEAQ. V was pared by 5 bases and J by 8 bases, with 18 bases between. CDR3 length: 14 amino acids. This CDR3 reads CASSHQRYRIEAFF. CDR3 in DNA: TGTGCCAGCAGCCACCAAAGATACAGGATCGAAGCTTTCTTT.

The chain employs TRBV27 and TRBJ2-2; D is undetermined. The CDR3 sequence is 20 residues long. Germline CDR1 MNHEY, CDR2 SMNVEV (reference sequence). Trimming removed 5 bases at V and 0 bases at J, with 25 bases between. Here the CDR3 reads CASSQKYHRSGPSNTGELFF. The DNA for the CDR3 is TGTGCCAGCAGTCAAAAATATCATCGTTCCGGGCCGTCGAACACCGGGGAGCTGTTTTTT.

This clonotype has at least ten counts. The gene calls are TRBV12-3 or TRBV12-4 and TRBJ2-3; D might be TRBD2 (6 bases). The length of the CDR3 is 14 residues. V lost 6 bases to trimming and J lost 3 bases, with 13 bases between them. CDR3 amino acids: CASSFGGATDTQYF. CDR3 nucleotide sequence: TGTGCCAGCAGCTTTGGCGGGGCGACAGATACGCAGTATTTT.

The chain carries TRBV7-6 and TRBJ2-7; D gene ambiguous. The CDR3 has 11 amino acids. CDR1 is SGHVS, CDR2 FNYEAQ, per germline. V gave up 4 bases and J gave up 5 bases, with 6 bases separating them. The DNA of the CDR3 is TGTGCCAGCAGCTCCTTTGACGAGCAGTACTTC. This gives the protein CASSSFDEQYF.